This T cell receptor beta chain was found in a study of blood T cell repertoires in COVID-19. Study summary: The United States, Italy and Spain supplied acute and convalescent COVID-19 samples.

Using immunoSEQ multiplex PCR, the repertoire was profiled, and TCRdb retains in-frame clones only, with some absent. The table lists approximately 140,000 clones, approximately 86% of them singletons. Exposed enrollees had met someone with a PCR-confirmed or clinician-diagnosed COVID-19 case at some point within the 2 weeks before study entry. Only one count was recorded for this clone. The germline V gene encodes CDR1 LGHNA and CDR2 YSLEER. The CDR3 is 17 amino acids. J gave up 11 bases and V 3 bases, and 18 bases lay outside the gene matches. Sequencing was done on a sample of PBMCs or T cells enriched from blood (not recorded which). The V and J genes are TRBV4-3 and TRBJ2-1; TRBD1 matches at 8 bases. The sequence was obtained from a woman aged 40 to 49 who had been exposed to COVID-19. The CDR3 nucleotides are TGCGCCAGCAGCCATTCCCCCGGTCGGACGGCAGGGGGCAAGCAGTTCTTC. Its protein is CASSHSPGRTAGGKQFF.